Below, 5 T cell receptor beta chains from the same sample are listed, as sequenced in a study of shared clonotypes between healthy human individuals. Produced via immunoSEQ multiplex PCR; TCRdb's table is partial and in-frame only. The sample shows about 380,000 clones, 96% of them seen only once. The sample taken for sequencing was memory CD8+ T cells sorted from blood. Sample subset: CD45RO+ cells pooled with CCR7-negative TemRA cells. These receptors all come from a man aged 30 to 45 in good health.

This chain links TRBV25-1 with TRBJ2-1; TRBD2 agrees at 8 bases. The germline V gene encodes CDR1 MGHDK and CDR2 SYGVNS. The junction had 7 bases not matched to a gene; V was cut back by 4 bases and J by 5 bases. This CDR3 contains 15 residues. DNA of the CDR3: TGTGCCAGCAGTGCTAGCCTAGCGGGTAACAATGAGCAGTTCTTC. It codes for CASSASLAGNNEQFF.

The chain carries TRBV29-1 and TRBJ2-7; D unresolved. In germline, CDR1 is SQVTM, CDR2 ANQGSEA. The CDR3 totals 12 residues. The V end was cut by 3 bases, the J end by 2 bases, with 8 bases between. CDR3 sequence (DNA): TGCAGCGTTGAGGACGCCGCCTACGAGCAGTACTTC. This gives the protein CSVEDAAYEQYF.

The V gene is TRBV5-3, the J gene TRBJ1-1; no definite D call. TRBV5-3 is an ORF, and what it does is uncertain. Trimming cost V 0 bases and J 4 bases, with 4 bases left between them. The CDR3 length is 12 residues. This CDR3 reads CARSLGGTEAFF. CDR3 coding DNA: TGTGCCAGAAGCTTGGGGGGCACTGAAGCTTTCTTT.

V usage is TRBV13 and J usage is TRBJ2-7, with 13 nucleotides matching TRBD2. This CDR3 comprises 15 residues. Germline values: CDR1 PRHDT, CDR2 FYEKMQ (reference sequence). The trim removed 5 bases at V and 5 bases at J, leaving 6 bases unmatched. The CDR3 DNA is TGTGCCAGCAGCCCAGGACTAGCGGGAGATAACGAGCAGTACTTC. Amino acid sequence: CASSPGLAGDNEQYF.

The rearrangement joins TRBV15 to TRBJ2-1, with 10 bases identical to TRBD2. Losses at the gene ends were 1 base for V and 4 bases for J; bases not matched to a gene: 1. Germline CDR1 reads LNHNV; CDR2 reads YYDKDF (reference sequence). The CDR3 covers 15 residues. Here the CDR3 DNA reads TGTGCCACCAGCAGAGGGACTAGCGGATACAATGAGCAGTTCTTC. Encoded protein: CATSRGTSGYNEQFF.